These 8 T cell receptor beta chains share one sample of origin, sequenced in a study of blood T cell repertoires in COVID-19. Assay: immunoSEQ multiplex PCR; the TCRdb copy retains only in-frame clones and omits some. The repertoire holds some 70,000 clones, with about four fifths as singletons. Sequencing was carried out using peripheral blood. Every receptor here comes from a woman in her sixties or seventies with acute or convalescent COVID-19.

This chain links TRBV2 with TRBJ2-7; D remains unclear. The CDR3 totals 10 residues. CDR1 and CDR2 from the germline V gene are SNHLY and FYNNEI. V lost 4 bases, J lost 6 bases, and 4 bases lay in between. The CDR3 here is CASSGGEQYF. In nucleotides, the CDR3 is TGTGCCAGCAGTGGAGGCGAGCAGTACTTC. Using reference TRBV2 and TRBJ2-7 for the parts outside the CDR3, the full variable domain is EPEVTQTPSHQVTQMGQEVILRCVPISNHLYFYWYRQILGQKVEFLVSFYNNEISEKSEIFDDQFSVERPDGSNFTLKIRSTKLEDSAMYFCASSGGEQYFGPGTRLTVT.

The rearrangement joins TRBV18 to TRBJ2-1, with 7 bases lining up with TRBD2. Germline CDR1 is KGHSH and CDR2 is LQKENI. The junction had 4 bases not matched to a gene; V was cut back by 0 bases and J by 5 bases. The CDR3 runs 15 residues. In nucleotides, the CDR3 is TGTGCCAGCTCACCACCTAGCGGGCGGCACAATGAGCAGTTCTTC. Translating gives CASSPPSGRHNEQFF.

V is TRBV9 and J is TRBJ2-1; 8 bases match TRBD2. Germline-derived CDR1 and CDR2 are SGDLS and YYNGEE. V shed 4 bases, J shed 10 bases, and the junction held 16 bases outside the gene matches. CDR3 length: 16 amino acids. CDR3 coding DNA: TGTGCCAGCAGCCCGGCGGGAGGTCTCACCTCAACCGAGCAGTTCTTC. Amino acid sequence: CASSPAGGLTSTEQFF.

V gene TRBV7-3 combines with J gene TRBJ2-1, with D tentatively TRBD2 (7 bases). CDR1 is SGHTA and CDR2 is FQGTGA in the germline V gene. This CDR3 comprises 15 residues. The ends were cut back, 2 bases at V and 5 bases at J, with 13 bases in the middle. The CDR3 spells CASSLSSGTNNEQFF. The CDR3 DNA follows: TGTGCCAGCAGCTTATCCAGCGGGACAAACAATGAGCAGTTCTTC.

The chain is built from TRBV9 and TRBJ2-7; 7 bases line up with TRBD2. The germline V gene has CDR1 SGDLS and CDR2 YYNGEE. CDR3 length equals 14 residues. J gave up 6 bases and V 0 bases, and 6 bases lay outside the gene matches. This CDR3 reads CASSVGTGGIEQYF. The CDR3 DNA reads TGTGCCAGCAGCGTAGGAACGGGAGGTATCGAGCAGTACTTC.

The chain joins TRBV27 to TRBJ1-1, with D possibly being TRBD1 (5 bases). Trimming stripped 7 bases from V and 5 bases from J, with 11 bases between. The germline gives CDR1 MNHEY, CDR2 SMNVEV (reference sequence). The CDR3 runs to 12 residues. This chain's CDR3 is CASKQGGTEAFF. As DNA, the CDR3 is TGTGCCAGCAAGCAGGGTGGGACTGAAGCTTTCTTT.

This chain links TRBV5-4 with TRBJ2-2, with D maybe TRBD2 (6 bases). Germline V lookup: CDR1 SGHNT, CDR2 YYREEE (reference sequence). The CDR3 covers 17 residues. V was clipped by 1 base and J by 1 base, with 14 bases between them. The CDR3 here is CASSLPPGTLNTGELFF. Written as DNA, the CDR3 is TGTGCCAGCAGCTTGCCCCCCGGGACTTTGAACACCGGGGAGCTGTTTTTT. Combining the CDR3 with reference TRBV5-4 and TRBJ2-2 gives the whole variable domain ETGVTQSPTHLIKTRGQQVTLRCSSQSGHNTVSWYQQALGQGPQFIFQYYREEENGRGNFPPRFSGLQFPNYSSELNVNALELDDSALYLCASSLPPGTLNTGELFFGEGSRLTVL.

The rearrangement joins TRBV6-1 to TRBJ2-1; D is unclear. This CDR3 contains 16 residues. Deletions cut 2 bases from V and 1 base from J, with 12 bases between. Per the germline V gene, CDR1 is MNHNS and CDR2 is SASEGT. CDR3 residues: CASSESRIGSYNEQFF. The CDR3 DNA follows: TGTGCCAGCAGTGAATCTAGAATTGGGTCCTACAATGAGCAGTTCTTC.